This is a list of T cell receptor beta chains from one sample in a study of regulatory and conventional T cells in RAG deficiency. The data were produced by immunoSEQ multiplex PCR, yet TCRdb's version contains in-frame clones alone and is incomplete. The table has approximately 9,000 clones, roughly 90% seen once. These same records also appear under a second study, on regulatory T cells.

The sample consisted of Tregs sorted from blood. Receptors originate from a human donor in good health. CDR3s include the opening cysteine and the closing phenylalanine or tryptophan. Fields, in order: J gene, D gene, clone size, V gene, CDR3 protein, CDR3 DNA. D genes are given only for firm matches. The size of a clone is reported for some rows only, either as once, few or many, or as a class for expanded clones.

J: TRBJ1-2
D: .
size: .
V: TRBV28
CDR3: CASTTVGAGNYGYTF
DNA: TGTGCCAGCACCACCGTGGGGGCGGGGAACTATGGCTACACCTTC

J: TRBJ1-2
D: .
size: .
V: TRBV6-1
CDR3: CASSGRNLYYGYTF
DNA: TGTGCCAGCAGCGGACGGAACCTTTACTATGGCTACACCTTC

J: TRBJ2-7
D: .
size: .
V: TRBV1
CDR3: CTSSQETSGANEQYF
DNA: TGCACCAGCAGCCAAGAGACTAGCGGGGCCAACGAGCAGTACTTC

J: TRBJ2-7
D: .
size: .
V: TRBV6-1
CDR3: CASSELGGPSYEQYF
DNA: TGTGCCAGCAGTGAATTGGGCGGCCCTAGTTACGAGCAGTACTTC

J: TRBJ1-6
D: .
size: .
V: TRBV14
CDR3: CASSQVPKVYGTAYNSPLHF
DNA: TGTGCCAGCAGCCAAGTCCCGAAGGTATACGGGACGGCGTATAATTCACCCCTCCACTTT

J: TRBJ2-5
D: TRBD1
size: .
V: TRBV7-7
CDR3: CASSSSGQGAQETQYF
DNA: TGTGCTAGCAGCTCATCGGGACAGGGGGCCCAAGAGACCCAGTACTTC

J: TRBJ2-3
D: .
size: .
V: TRBV7-6
CDR3: CASSSRDTQYF
DNA: TGTGCCAGCAGCTCCCGAGATACGCAGTATTTT

J: TRBJ2-3
D: .
size: .
V: TRBV18
CDR3: CASSPPSGTTFRKGF
DNA: TGTGCCAGCTCTCCCCCCTCCGGGACGACCTTTCGCAAGGGTTTT

J: TRBJ1-2
D: TRBD1
size: .
V: TRBV30
CDR3: CAWRERDRELQGYTF
DNA: TGTGCCTGGAGGGAGCGTGACAGGGAGCTTCAAGGCTACACCTTC

J: TRBJ2-1
D: .
size: .
V: TRBV5-1
CDR3: CASSLVRGGEQFF
DNA: TGCGCCAGCAGCTTAGTAAGGGGCGGTGAGCAGTTCTTC

J: TRBJ2-7
D: .
size: .
V: TRBV11-3
CDR3: CASSLGREGLSSYEQYF
DNA: TGTGCCAGCAGCTTAGGGCGAGAGGGCCTTTCCTCCTACGAGCAGTACTTC

J: TRBJ1-2
D: TRBD1
size: once
V: TRBV7-9
CDR3: CASSFDRVGGYTF
DNA: TGTGCCAGCAGCTTCGACAGGGTGGGTGGCTACACCTTC

J: TRBJ1-6
D: .
size: .
V: TRBV6-6
CDR3: CASSSRGGYNSPLHF
DNA: TGTGCCAGCAGTTCTAGGGGGGGCTACAATTCACCCCTCCACTTT

J: TRBJ2-5
D: .
size: .
V: TRBV28
CDR3: CASSLAGAVQETQYF
DNA: TGTGCCAGCAGTTTAGCGGGGGCTGTCCAAGAGACCCAGTACTTC

J: TRBJ2-7
D: .
size: few
V: TRBV11-2
CDR3: CASSLDLVAGGASDF
DNA: .

J: TRBJ1-1
D: .
size: once
V: TRBV7-2
CDR3: CASSLGEMNNEAFF
DNA: TGTGCCAGCAGCTTAGGGGAGATGAACAATGAAGCTTTCTTT

J: TRBJ1-4
D: TRBD1
size: .
V: TRBV9
CDR3: CASSEVDRGNEKLFF
DNA: TGTGCCAGCAGCGAGGTGGACAGGGGGAATGAAAAACTGTTTTTT

J: TRBJ1-1
D: .
size: once
V: TRBV9
CDR3: CASSVLDVEGTEAFF
DNA: TGTGCCAGCAGCGTACTGGACGTTGAGGGGACTGAAGCTTTCTTT

J: TRBJ2-1
D: .
size: .
V: TRBV10-3
CDR3: CATFRDVEQFF
DNA: TGTGCCACCTTTCGCGACGTCGAGCAGTTCTTC

J: TRBJ2-5
D: TRBD2
size: .
V: TRBV5-1
CDR3: CASSQQAGQETQYF
DNA: TGCGCCAGCAGCCAACAAGCGGGGCAAGAGACCCAGTACTTC

J: TRBJ1-1
D: .
size: .
V: TRBV11-2
CDR3: CASSPLDRMNTEAFF
DNA: TGTGCCAGCAGCCCACTTGACAGAATGAACACTGAAGCTTTCTTT

J: TRBJ2-1
D: TRBD2
size: .
V: TRBV11-3
CDR3: CASSTTGLARPSSYNEQFF
DNA: TGTGCCAGCAGCACAACGGGACTAGCGAGACCCAGCTCCTACAATGAGCAGTTCTTC

J: TRBJ1-2
D: .
size: .
V: TRBV7-2
CDR3: CASSLDRLNYGYTF
DNA: TGTGCCAGCAGCTTAGATCGGCTTAACTATGGCTACACCTTC

J: TRBJ2-7
D: TRBD2
size: .
V: TRBV15
CDR3: CATSRAGGTVLDEQYF
DNA: TGTGCCACCAGCAGAGCGGGGGGAACGGTTCTCGACGAGCAGTACTTC

J: TRBJ1-1
D: TRBD1
size: .
V: TRBV20-1
CDR3: CSRTGAYEAFF
DNA: TGCAGTCGGACAGGGGCGTATGAAGCTTTCTTT

J: TRBJ2-7
D: TRBD1
size: .
V: TRBV9
CDR3: CASSAQDRGGEQYF
DNA: TGTGCCAGCAGCGCCCAGGACAGGGGAGGCGAGCAGTACTTC

J: TRBJ1-5
D: .
size: .
V: TRBV6-5
CDR3: CASRADGNQPQHF
DNA: TGTGCCAGCAGAGCCGACGGGAATCAGCCCCAGCATTTT

J: TRBJ2-7
D: .
size: .
V: TRBV19
CDR3: CASSTGTLNGEQYF
DNA: TGTGCCAGTAGCACCGGGACACTCAACGGCGAGCAGTACTTC

J: TRBJ2-1
D: .
size: .
V: TRBV6-4
CDR3: CASSVEGGSYNEQFF
DNA: TGTGCCAGCAGTGTGGAGGGAGGATCCTACAATGAGCAGTTCTTC

J: TRBJ2-3
D: .
size: .
V: TRBV5-1
CDR3: CASSSTDTQYF
DNA: TGCGCCAGCAGCTCGACAGATACGCAGTATTTT

J: TRBJ1-3
D: .
size: .
V: TRBV19
CDR3: CASSIGGVSGNTIYF
DNA: TGTGCCAGTAGTATAGGTGGGGTCTCTGGAAACACCATATATTTT

J: TRBJ2-5
D: TRBD1
size: once
V: TRBV18
CDR3: CASSRTGSGETQYF
DNA: TGTGCCAGCTCCCGGACAGGGTCGGGGGAGACCCAGTACTTC

J: TRBJ2-5
D: TRBD2
size: .
V: TRBV11-2
CDR3: CASSLGGVAGQETQYF
DNA: TGTGCCAGCAGCTTAGGAGGGGTAGCGGGACAAGAGACCCAGTACTTC

J: TRBJ2-7
D: .
size: .
V: TRBV10-2
CDR3: CASTPLGGYEQYF
DNA: TGCGCCAGCACTCCCCTCGGGGGCTACGAGCAGTACTTC

J: TRBJ2-3
D: .
size: .
V: TRBV18
CDR3: CASSPHSTDTQYF
DNA: TGTGCCAGCTCACCTCACAGCACAGATACGCAGTATTTT

J: TRBJ1-2
D: TRBD1
size: .
V: TRBV15
CDR3: CATSGRGHGYTF
DNA: TGTGCCACCAGCGGAAGGGGGCATGGCTACACCTTC

J: TRBJ2-5
D: TRBD2
size: .
V: TRBV5-6
CDR3: CASSLGLAGGQETQYF
DNA: TGTGCCAGCAGCCTGGGACTAGCGGGAGGGCAAGAGACCCAGTACTTC

J: TRBJ2-7
D: TRBD2
size: .
V: TRBV5-1
CDR3: CASSTGLAGGYEQYF
DNA: TGCGCCAGCAGCACAGGACTAGCGGGAGGCTACGAGCAGTACTTC

J: TRBJ1-1
D: TRBD1
size: .
V: TRBV5-1
CDR3: CASSFPPGQVTNEAFF
DNA: TGCGCCAGCAGCTTTCCACCCGGACAGGTAACCAATGAAGCTTTCTTT

J: TRBJ2-1
D: TRBD1
size: once
V: TRBV4-2
CDR3: CASSHRTGSSYNEQLF
DNA: TGTGCCAGCAGCCACCGGACAGGGAGCTCCTACAATGAGCAGCTCTTC

J: TRBJ1-1
D: .
size: .
V: TRBV6-6
CDR3: CASSLGQQNTEAFF
DNA: TGTGCCAGCAGTTTAGGGCAGCAAAACACTGAAGCTTTCTTT

J: TRBJ2-1
D: TRBD2
size: .
V: TRBV6-4
CDR3: CASSDGTSPYNEQFF
DNA: TGTGCCAGCAGTGACGGGACTAGCCCCTACAATGAGCAGTTCTTC

J: TRBJ1-2
D: TRBD1
size: once
V: TRBV11-1
CDR3: CASSLSGGGYTF
DNA: TGTGCCAGCAGCCTATCAGGGGGCGGCTACACCTTC